The TCR beta chain under discussion was sequenced for a study of T cell clonality in common variable immunodeficiency. Findings and caveats of the study: Fewer deletions and N-nucleotide insertions were reportedly seen in common variable immunodeficiency TCR beta sequences.

The CVID group had approximately 14 females and roughly 30 males, mean age roughly 40. CVID subjects were neither ill nor on immunomodulatory or immunosuppressive medication at sampling. Donors gave roughly 5 to 8.5 ml heparinized peripheral whole blood. CDR3 length: 16 residues. CDR1 is SSHAT and CDR2 is FNYEAQ in the germline V gene (reference sequence). With respect to this clone: Its antigen remains unidentified. Sequence at one end of the junction differs from germline and may be a read error. The read falls 3 residues short of the CDR3 end, and the missing part is taken from the germline J gene.

Repertoires were generated with immunoSEQ multiplex PCR, while TCRdb's copy carries only in-frame clones and drops some. This sample carries over 30,000 clones, none of them present only once. Sequencing used peripheral blood mononuclear cells. The source of this sequence is a human donor with common variable immunodeficiency. The rearrangement joins TRBV7-7 to TRBJ1-2; possibly TRBD1 for D (5 bases). CDR3 sequence reads: CASSHQWWGKVYGYTF. The sequenced part of the CDR3 DNA is TGTGCTAGCAGCCACCAGTGGTGGGGCAAGGTCTATGGC.